This T cell receptor (beta chain) was sequenced for a study of T-cell reconstitution after alpha-beta-depleted transplantation in children. The table lists this clonotype with many counts. The CDR3 sequence is 14 residues long. V gave up 4 bases and J gave up 6 bases; unmatched junction bases: 9. Germline CDR1 reads SEHNR; CDR2 reads FQNEAQ (reference sequence). Construction of the TCRbeta library involved unique molecular identifiers. MiXCR, applied by TCRdb to the PCR reads, yields one record per CDR3 protein. The table has 200,000 to 250,000 distinct CDR3 sequences, approximately 9.7% seen once; the top ten hold 5% to 5.5%.

The input for sequencing was PBMCs from the stem cell graft donor, taken from the stem cell graft. The chain has TRBV7-9 and TRBJ2-7, with 7 bases matching TRBD1. The clonotype was recovered from a human donor who donated a stem cell graft to a child with SCID. The CDR3 DNA reads TGTGCCAGCAGCTCCACAGGGGTTACGGGCGAGCAGTACTTC. This encodes CASSSTGVTGEQYF.